This T cell receptor (beta chain) was identified during a study of PD-L1 blockade in urothelial cancer. Study in general: Atezolizumab, begun by patients around 2014, was given at 1,200 mg intravenously every 3 weeks. It was at 3 weeks (second dose) and 6 weeks after treatment start that blood was analyzed.

Germline assignment: CDR1 MNHNY and CDR2 SVGAGI (reference sequence). The V end lost 2 bases, the J end lost 1 base, and 12 bases lay between the germline ends. There are 16 residues in the CDR3. Only in-frame clones appear in the TCRdb table, and some are missing; sequencing was by immunoSEQ multiplex PCR. The sample has some 84,000 clones; approximately 90% are singletons. This sequence was found in a woman in her 70s with urothelial cancer. The source material was PBMCs, sampled around atezolizumab (anti-PD-L1) treatment. The chain carries TRBV6-6 and TRBJ2-1; D perhaps matches TRBD2 (5 bases). The CDR3 sequence: CASSYREAASYNEQFF. CDR3 DNA sequence: TGTGCCAGCAGTTACCGCGAAGCGGCTTCCTACAATGAGCAGTTCTTC.